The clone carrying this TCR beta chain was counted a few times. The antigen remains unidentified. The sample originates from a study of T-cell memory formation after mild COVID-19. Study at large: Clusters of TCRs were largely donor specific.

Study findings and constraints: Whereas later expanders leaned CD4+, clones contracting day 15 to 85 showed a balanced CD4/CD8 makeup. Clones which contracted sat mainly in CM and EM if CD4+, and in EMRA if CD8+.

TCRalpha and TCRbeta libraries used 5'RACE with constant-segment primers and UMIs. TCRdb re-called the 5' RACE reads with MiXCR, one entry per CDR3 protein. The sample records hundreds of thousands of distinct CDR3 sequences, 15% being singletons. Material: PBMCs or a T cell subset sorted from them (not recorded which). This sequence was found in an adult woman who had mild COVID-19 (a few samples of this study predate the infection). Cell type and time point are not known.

In DNA form, the CDR3 reads TGTGCCAGCAGCGGCCGACAGGGGGAGAACACCGGGGAGCTGTTTTTT. This encodes CASSGRQGENTGELFF. The rearrangement joins TRBV9 to TRBJ2-2, with 9 positions matching TRBD1. This CDR3 comprises 16 residues. V gave up 3 bases and J gave up 1 base; unmatched junction bases: 4. Germline-derived CDR1 and CDR2 are SGDLS and YYNGEE.